The entry below gives a single TCR beta chain sequence along with its context. No cognate antigen has been identified for it. No base-level quality is on record; no much larger clone is a single base apart. Library construction relied on the immunoSEQ multiplex PCR assay. The multiplex PCR relied on a mix of 60 forward primers for TCR Vbeta segments and 13 reverse primers for TCR Jbeta segments. Amplification of the CDR3 region of rearranged TCR beta genes was performed with a multiplex PCR assay on genomic DNA. The amplified TCR beta libraries were sequenced on the Illumina HiSeq System as 87-base-pair reads. The paper's processing steps were these. A later analysis counted 75 million to 100 million unique TCR beta chains across the 550 to 700 repertoires, and approximately 11 million of these chains were shared by at least two donors. Raw reads were error-corrected and collapsed into unique sequences by a nearest-neighbor algorithm in which closely related sequences were merged to remove PCR and sequencing errors. CDR3 sequences were aligned to IMGT reference sequences to assign V, D and J gene segments. For a sequence to be retained, at least a six-nucleotide match to both a V gene segment and a J gene segment was required. A rearrangement was called productive if the CDR3 had no stop codons and remained in frame with V and J, and every other rearrangement was called non-productive. CDR3 was defined according to IMGT convention as the region running from the second conserved V-encoded cysteine to the conserved J-encoded phenylalanine. The earlier analysis of 450 to 750 of the donors excluded any sequence lacking an unambiguous match to a single V gene segment. In an earlier analysis of several hundred of the donors, V segments were called functional above 56.7% productive rearrangements and were called segregating when the between-donor standard deviation exceeded 5%. A statistical classification framework was built to diagnose cytomegalovirus status from the catalog of TCR beta chain sequences. In a later analysis, V and J genes were assigned by comparing TCR nucleotide sequences against IMGT/GENE-DB human TR gene sequences. A later analysis assigned CDR3 sequences and most-parsimonious VDJ recombination scenarios with the TCRdist pipeline. In a later analysis, each TCR beta chain was defined by its CDR3 amino acid sequence together with its V-gene family, and reads without a unique V-gene family were excluded. To address suspected cross-contamination and a sequencing artifact, a later analysis removed under 600 highly shared, low-generation-probability nucleotide sequences. In a later analysis, a clonal expansion index for each public chain was calculated from normalized within-repertoire ranks of inferred template counts. In a later analysis, generation probabilities were computed using a VDJ recombination model fitted to out-of-frame rearrangements, and the results were checked against IGoR. A later analysis scored TCR-TCR, TCR-HLA and TCR-CMV co-occurrence with hypergeometric tests, applying a repertoire-size bias correction to TCR pairs. A later analysis estimated false discovery rates by permuting HLA or CMV assignments 20 times. In a later analysis, co-occurring TCRs were grouped with DBSCAN, and TCRdist sequence similarity was added when clustering was performed within HLA-allele-positive subsets. Repertoires with fewer than 30,000 or more than 120,000 public chains were left out of co-occurrence clustering, as were about 5 repertoires with anomalous nucleotide sharing. TCRdb holds this immuneACCESS table with in-frame rearrangements only. Some clones are missing; in checked studies, unresolved V genes explain under half, and the rest has no known cause. D and trimming come from the DNA, and the V and J calls and clone size come from that table. In all, the sample holds over 150,000 clones, and roughly 80% of those were seen once. The ten largest clones add up to approximately 11% of the sample.

The cohort consisted of more than 650 healthy bone marrow donors. At the time of sampling, all cohort members were nominally healthy, though unrecorded immune exposures were likely present. The donor tested CMV seropositive and was one of the 289 seropositive cohort members. A peripheral blood sample was collected from each donor, and TCR beta sequencing was performed on peripheral blood mononuclear cells. Genomic DNA extraction from the blood cell samples was performed with the Qiagen DNeasy Blood Extraction Kit. These data come from a study of cytomegalovirus exposure and HLA in healthy donors listed by TCRdb under 2017. About the investigation overall: In an earlier analysis of under 600 of the donors, roughly 300 Gb of sequence data and 90 million to 120 million unique TCR beta sequences from about 190 million T cells were reported. All discovery cohort repertoires had been generated on a single sequencing platform. The study was designed to test whether signatures of past pathogen exposure could be identified by cataloging public T cell receptors. Typing coverage varied by locus: about 629-640 donors for A, B, C, DRB1 and DQB1; approximately 500 for DQA1; around 570 for DPA1; some 470 for DPB1. Alongside the repertoire data, information on donor age, sex, ethnicity and CMV serostatus was compiled. Class I and class II HLA loci were covered by the typing at four-digit resolution. Along with the roughly 710-subject first cohort, a separate validation cohort of more than 90 different subjects was used. In a later genetic analysis, genome-wide SNP genotypes for about three fifths of the roughly 670 donors were used, and that subset was treated as a discovery cohort. In a later analysis, previously published TCR beta repertoires from fewer than 750 donors were re-analyzed and high-resolution HLA genotyping was added so that TCR occurrence patterns could be studied. An earlier analysis of around 580 of the donors used high-throughput TCR beta sequencing to judge whether each TCR beta V gene segment behaved as functional or pseudogenic. Because of strong linkage in the cohort, five DR-DQ haplotypes were treated as single units for association and clustering. Across approximately 400 genotyped donors of the cohort, an average of about 250,000 unique TCR beta nucleotide sequences per donor were sequenced, and roughly 20% of those sequences were non-productive. To predict cytomegalovirus infection status, the study brought together high-throughput TCR immunosequencing, statistical association of individual TCRs with disease status, and machine learning. The later analysis used no new phenotypic data to find candidate immune exposures, relying instead on TCR beta sequences and their occurrence across donors. Roughly 300 gigabases of sequencing data and approximately 93 million unique TCR sequences were included in an early release covering about 600 HLA-typed donors. Using immunosequencing, the study profiled T cell repertoires from 550 to 750 subjects and related those repertoires to cytomegalovirus serostatus. The genetic ancestry cluster associated with self-reported Caucasian donors included 81% of the 398 genotyped donors.

What the research found in general, with its limitations: Only TCR beta chains were sequenced in this cohort, and the absence of alpha or paired-chain data limited detectable features. When HLA alleles, especially DR and DQ, strongly co-occurred, attributing TCR associations to individual alleles was difficult. A later genetic analysis reported fewer N-insertions in productive TCRs among donors in an Asian-associated ancestry cluster than the roughly 700-donor mean. Most TCR sequences were seen in very few donors, while some public TCRs were found in many individuals. The presence/absence analyses assumed that sequencing depth was roughly uniform across donors, and that assumption may not be true. In a later genetic analysis, a missense DCLRE1C variant was associated with V-gene and J-gene trimming of TCR beta chains, and the association was replicated in an independent cohort. In a later analysis, several top co-occurrence clusters were reported to appear linked to parvovirus B19, influenza, CMV and Epstein-Barr virus. Three of the identified cytomegalovirus-associated TCR beta chains were confirmed in vitro to be specific for cytomegalovirus antigens. A further reported finding was that TCR beta sequences accurately predicted the HLA-A and HLA-B alleles for most subjects in the first cohort. The classifier was reported to diagnose cytomegalovirus status with high specificity and sensitivity in both the original cohort and the validation cohort. In a later analysis, the rate of TCR association differed among HLA loci, with DRB1 alleles having the most associated TCRs and HLA-C alleles having the fewest. Linkage disequilibrium might explain the correlated functional status among segregating V segments, but an unknown experimental factor could not be ruled out. Because some donors lacked HLA typing at each locus, the association tests relied only on the typed subset. The only immune exposure information available for the cohort was CMV serostatus. Compared with equally common non-associated chains, HLA-associated TCR beta chains in a later analysis were more clonally expanded and had lower generation probabilities. A cluster of highly shared sequence variants was judged likely to represent a technical artifact of the sequencing pipeline. According to a later analysis, most CMV-associated TCR beta chains appeared to be HLA-restricted, and the HLA associations seemed to be driven largely by CMV exposure. Because the 87-base-pair reads could not distinguish some IMGT-functional V segments, including TRBV6-2 and TRBV6-3, those segments were excluded. Because counts were too low, roughly 18 rarely observed V segments, including chromosome 9 orphons, were left out of the earlier analysis of 500 to 750 of the donors. In an earlier analysis of around 600 of the donors, most TCR beta V segments appeared in productive rearrangements about 87% or about 30% of the time, broadly matching IMGT annotations. According to the authors, the approach could potentially be generalized to other disease states and immunological phenotypes. A total of 150 to 200 TCR beta chains were listed by the study as associated with cytomegalovirus. Specific HLA alleles were associated with 15,000 to 20,000 TCR beta sequences at a false discovery rate of 0.05 in a later analysis.

Looking up the germline V gene yields CDR1 MGHRA and CDR2 YSYEKL. Its CDR3 holds 17 amino acids, cysteine through phenylalanine. This entry keeps only the CDR3 DNA: 51 bases, framed from base 1. V is cut back by 0 bases and J by 2 bases, with 6 bases in the junction unmatched. The rearranged segments are TRBV4-1 and TRBJ2-3, with 9 bases in between that match TRBD2. The TCR originated in a man aged 45-65 years in good health and CMV-seropositive. The sample consisted of PBMCs. CDR3 region: CASSQDFSGGLTDTQYF. The DNA sequence reads TGCGCCAGCAGCCAAGATTTTAGCGGGGGCCTCACAGATACGCAGTATTTT.